This T cell receptor (beta chain) derives from a study of blood T cell repertoires in COVID-19. Study overall: Samples came from the United States, Italy and Spain, spanning acute and convalescent COVID-19. T cells, B-cell-depleted T cells, or PBMCs provided the cDNA or gDNA that served as material.

How the authors handled the data: How many nucleated cells were present was estimated from reference gene primer amplification. Libraries were prepared by immunoSEQ multiplex PCR; TCRdb keeps only in-frame clonotypes and omits some of them. That table supplies the V and J calls and clone size; D and trimming were determined from the DNA. Among roughly 350,000 clones, roughly 90% were seen once, and the ten largest hold 7.3%. V was shortened by 2 bases and J by 0 bases, with 11 bases between the two germline ends. Germline V CDR1 and CDR2: GTSNPN, SVGIG (reference sequence). The CDR3 has 15 amino acids.

This chain joins TRBV30 and TRBJ2-1; no firm D call. The specimen was peripheral blood. The receptor comes from a woman in her 70s with COVID-19, enrolled during active disease. In DNA form, the CDR3 reads TGTGCCTGGAGTAGCTCCGTCGCCTCCTACAATGAGCAGTTCTTC. Residues: CAWSSSVASYNEQFF.